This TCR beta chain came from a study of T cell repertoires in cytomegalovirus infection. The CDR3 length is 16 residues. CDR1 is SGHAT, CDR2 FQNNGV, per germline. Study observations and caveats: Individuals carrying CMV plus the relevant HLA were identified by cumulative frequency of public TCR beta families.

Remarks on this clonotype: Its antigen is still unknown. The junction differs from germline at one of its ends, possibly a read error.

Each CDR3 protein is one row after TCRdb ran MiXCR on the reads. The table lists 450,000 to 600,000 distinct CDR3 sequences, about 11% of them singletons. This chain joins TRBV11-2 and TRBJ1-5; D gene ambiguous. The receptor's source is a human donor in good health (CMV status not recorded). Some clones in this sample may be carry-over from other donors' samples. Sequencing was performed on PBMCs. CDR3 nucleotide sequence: TGTGCCAGCAGTTCGTTAGACGCCGGAGGCGGTCAGCTCCAGCATTTT. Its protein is CASSSLDAGGGQLQHF.